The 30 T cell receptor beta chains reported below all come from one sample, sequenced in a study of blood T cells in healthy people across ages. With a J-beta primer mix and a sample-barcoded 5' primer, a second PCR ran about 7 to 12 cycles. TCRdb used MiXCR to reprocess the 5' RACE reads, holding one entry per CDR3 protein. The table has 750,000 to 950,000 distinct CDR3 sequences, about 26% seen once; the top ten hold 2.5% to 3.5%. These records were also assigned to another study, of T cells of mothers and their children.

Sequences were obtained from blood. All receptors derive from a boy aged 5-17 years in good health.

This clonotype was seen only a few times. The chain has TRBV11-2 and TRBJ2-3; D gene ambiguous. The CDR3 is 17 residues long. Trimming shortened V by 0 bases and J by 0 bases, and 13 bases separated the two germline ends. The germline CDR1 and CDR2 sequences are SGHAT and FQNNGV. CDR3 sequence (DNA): TGTGCCAGCAGCTTAGATAGGGCAACACCTAGCACAGATACGCAGTATTTT. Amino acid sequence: CASSLDRATPSTDTQYF.

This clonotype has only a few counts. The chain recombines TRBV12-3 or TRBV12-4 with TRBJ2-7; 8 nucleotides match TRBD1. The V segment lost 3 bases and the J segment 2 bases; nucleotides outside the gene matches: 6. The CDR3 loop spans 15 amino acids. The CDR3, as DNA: TGTGCCAGCAGTTTCTCGACAGGGGCTGCCTACGAGCAGTACTTC. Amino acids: CASSFSTGAAYEQYF.

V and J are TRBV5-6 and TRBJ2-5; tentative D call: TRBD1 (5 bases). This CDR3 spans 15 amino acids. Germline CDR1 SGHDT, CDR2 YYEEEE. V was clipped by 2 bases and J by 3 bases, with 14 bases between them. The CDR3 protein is CASSFPSPTEETQYF. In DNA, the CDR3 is TGTGCCAGCAGCTTTCCTTCCCCGACAGAAGAGACCCAGTACTTC.

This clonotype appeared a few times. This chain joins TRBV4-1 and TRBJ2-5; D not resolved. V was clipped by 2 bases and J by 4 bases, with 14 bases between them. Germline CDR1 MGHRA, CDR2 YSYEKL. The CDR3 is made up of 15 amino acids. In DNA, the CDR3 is TGCGCCAGCAGCCAATATTGGAGAGTGAGAGAGACCCAGTACTTC. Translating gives CASSQYWRVRETQYF.

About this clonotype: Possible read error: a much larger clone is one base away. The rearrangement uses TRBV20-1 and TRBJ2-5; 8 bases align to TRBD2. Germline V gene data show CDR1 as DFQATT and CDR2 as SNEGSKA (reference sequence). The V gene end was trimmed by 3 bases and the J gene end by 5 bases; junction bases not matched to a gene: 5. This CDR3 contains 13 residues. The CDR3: CSASGGAWETQYF. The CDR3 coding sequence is TGCAGTGCTAGCGGGGGGGCCTGGGAGACCCAGTACTTC.

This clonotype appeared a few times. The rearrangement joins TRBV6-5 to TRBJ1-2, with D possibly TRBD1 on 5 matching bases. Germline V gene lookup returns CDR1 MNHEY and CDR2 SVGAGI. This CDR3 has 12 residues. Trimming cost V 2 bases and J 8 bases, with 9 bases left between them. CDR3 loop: CASSYGQGGYTF. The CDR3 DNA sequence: TGTGCCAGCAGTTACGGTCAGGGAGGCTACACCTTC.

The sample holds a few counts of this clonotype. CDR3 nucleotides: TGTGCCAGCAGTCAAACAGGGGTTTCCCCTAGCTACGAGCAGTACTTC. Translated: CASSQTGVSPSYEQYF. V gene TRBV27 combines with J gene TRBJ2-7; TRBD1 agrees at 7 bases. The CDR3 has 16 residues. V trimming: 5 bases; J trimming: 3 bases; junction bases outside the gene matches: 13. Germline V gives CDR1 MNHEY, CDR2 SMNVEV (reference sequence).

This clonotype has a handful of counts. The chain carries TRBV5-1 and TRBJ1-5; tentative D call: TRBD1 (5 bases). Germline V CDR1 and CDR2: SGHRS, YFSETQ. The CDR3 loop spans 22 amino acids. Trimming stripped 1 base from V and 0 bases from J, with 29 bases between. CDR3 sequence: CASSLKTGRSSRTTDSNQPQHF. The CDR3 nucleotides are TGCGCCAGCAGCTTGAAGACGGGACGCTCCTCCCGGACTACAGATAGCAATCAGCCCCAGCATTTT. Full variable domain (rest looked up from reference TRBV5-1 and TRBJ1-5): KAGVTQTPRYLIKTRGQQVTLSCSPISGHRSVSWYQQTPGQGLQFLFEYFSETQRNKGNFPGRFSGRQFSNSRSEMNVSTLELGDSALYLCASSLKTGRSSRTTDSNQPQHFGDGTRLSIL.

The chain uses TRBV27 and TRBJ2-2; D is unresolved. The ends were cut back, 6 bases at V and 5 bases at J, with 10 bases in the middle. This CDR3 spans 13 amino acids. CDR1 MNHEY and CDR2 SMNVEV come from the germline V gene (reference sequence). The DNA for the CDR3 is TGTGCCAGCAGGGAGTGGGGAACCGGGGAGCTGTTTTTT. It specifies CASREWGTGELFF.

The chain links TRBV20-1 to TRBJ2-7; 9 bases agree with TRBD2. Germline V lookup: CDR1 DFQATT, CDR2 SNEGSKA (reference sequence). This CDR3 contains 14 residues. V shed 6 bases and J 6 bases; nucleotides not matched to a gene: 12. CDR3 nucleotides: TGCAGTGCCTCAGCGGGAGGAAGTGTAGGCGAGCAGTACTTC. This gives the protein CSASAGGSVGEQYF.

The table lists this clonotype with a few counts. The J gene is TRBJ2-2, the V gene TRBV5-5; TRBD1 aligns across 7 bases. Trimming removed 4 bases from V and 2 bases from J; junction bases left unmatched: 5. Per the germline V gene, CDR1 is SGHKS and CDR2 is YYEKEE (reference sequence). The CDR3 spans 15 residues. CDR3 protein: CASSLTGFNTGELFF. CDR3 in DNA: TGTGCCAGCAGCCTGACAGGGTTCAACACCGGGGAGCTGTTTTTT. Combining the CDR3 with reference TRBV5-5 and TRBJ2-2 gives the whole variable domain DAGVTQSPTHLIKTRGQQVTLRCSPISGHKSVSWYQQVLGQGPQFIFQYYEKEERGRGNFPDRFSARQFPNYSSELNVNALLLGDSALYLCASSLTGFNTGELFFGEGSRLTVL.

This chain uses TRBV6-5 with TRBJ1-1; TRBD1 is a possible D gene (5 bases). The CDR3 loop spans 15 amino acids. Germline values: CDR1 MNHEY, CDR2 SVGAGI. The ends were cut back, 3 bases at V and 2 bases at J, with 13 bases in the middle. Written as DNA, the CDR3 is TGTGCCAGCAGTTATACGACCGACAGCAACACTGAAGCTTTCTTT. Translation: CASSYTTDSNTEAFF.

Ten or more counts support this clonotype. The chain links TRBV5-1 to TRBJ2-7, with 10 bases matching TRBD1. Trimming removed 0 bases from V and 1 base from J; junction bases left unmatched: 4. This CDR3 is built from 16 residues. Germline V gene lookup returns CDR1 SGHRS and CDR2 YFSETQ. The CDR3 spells CASSLGGTGASYEQYF. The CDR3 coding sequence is TGCGCCAGCAGCTTGGGAGGGACAGGGGCATCCTACGAGCAGTACTTC.

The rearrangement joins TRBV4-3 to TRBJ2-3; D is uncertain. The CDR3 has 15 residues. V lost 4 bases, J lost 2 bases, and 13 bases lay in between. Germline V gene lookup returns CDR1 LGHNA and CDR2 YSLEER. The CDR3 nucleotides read TGCGCCAGCAGCCCATTCGCCCAGGCCACAGATACGCAGTATTTT. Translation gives CASSPFAQATDTQYF.

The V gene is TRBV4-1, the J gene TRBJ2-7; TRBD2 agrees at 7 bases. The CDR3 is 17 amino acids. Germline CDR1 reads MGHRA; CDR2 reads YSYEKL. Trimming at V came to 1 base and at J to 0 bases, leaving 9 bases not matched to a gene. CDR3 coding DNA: TGCGCCAGCAGCCAAGGTTTGGGGACTAAGAGCTCCTACGAGCAGTACTTC. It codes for CASSQGLGTKSSYEQYF.

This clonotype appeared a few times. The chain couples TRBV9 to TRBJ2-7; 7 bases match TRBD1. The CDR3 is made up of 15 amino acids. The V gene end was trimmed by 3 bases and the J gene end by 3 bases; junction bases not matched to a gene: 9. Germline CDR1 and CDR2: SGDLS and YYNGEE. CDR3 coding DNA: TGTGCCAGCAGCGGAAGCGACAGGGTGGGCTACGAGCAGTACTTC. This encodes CASSGSDRVGYEQYF.

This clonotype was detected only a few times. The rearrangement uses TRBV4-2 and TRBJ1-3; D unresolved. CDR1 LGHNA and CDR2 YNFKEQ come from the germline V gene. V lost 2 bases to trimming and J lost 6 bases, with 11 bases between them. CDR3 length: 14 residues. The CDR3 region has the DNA TGTGCCAGCAGCCAAAATGGGTATCCAAACACCATATATTTT. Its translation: CASSQNGYPNTIYF.

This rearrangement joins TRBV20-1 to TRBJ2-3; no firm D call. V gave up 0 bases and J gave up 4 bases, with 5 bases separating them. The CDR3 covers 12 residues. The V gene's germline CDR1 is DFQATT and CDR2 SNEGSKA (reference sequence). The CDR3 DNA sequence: TGCAGTGCTAGAGATAGGCCAGATACGCAGTATTTT. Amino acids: CSARDRPDTQYF.

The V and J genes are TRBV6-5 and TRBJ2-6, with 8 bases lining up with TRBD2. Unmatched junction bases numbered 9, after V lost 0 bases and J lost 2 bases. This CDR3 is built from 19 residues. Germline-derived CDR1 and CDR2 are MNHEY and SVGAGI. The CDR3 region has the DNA TGTGCCAGCAGTTACTCGGGCGGGGGGCCATCTCCTGGGGCCAACGTCCTGACTTTC. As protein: CASSYSGGGPSPGANVLTF.

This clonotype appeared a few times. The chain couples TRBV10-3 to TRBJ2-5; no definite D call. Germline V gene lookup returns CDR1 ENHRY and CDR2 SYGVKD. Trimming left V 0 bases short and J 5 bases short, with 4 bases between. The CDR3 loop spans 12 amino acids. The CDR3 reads CAISESSETQYF. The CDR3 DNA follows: TGTGCCATCAGTGAGTCATCCGAGACCCAGTACTTC.

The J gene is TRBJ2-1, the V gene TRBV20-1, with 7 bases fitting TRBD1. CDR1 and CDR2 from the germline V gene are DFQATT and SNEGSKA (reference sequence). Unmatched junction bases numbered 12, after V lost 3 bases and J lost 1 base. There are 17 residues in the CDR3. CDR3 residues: CSASRPGTVLSYNEQFF. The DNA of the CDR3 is TGCAGTGCTAGCCGGCCTGGGACAGTTCTTTCCTACAATGAGCAGTTCTTC.

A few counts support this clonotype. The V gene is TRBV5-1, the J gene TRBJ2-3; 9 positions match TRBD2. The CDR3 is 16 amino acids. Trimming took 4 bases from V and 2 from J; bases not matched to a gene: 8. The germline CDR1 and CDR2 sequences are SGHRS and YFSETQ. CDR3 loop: CASSQGLASYTDTQYF. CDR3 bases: TGCGCCAGCAGCCAAGGACTAGCGTCGTACACAGATACGCAGTATTTT.

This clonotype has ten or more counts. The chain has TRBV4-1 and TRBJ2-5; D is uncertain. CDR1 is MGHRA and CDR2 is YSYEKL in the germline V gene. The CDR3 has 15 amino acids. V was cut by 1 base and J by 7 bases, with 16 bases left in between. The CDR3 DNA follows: TGCGCCAGCAGCCAAGGCCTTATGGGGTACGGGACCCAGTACTTC. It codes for CASSQGLMGYGTQYF.

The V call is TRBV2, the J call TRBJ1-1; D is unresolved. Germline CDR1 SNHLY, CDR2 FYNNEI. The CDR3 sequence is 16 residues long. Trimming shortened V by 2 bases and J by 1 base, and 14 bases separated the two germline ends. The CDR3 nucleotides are TGTGCCAGCAGTGAAAGCCAATTTACAGCGAACACTGAAGCTTTCTTT. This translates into CASSESQFTANTEAFF. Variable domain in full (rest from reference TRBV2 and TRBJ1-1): EPEVTQTPSHQVTQMGQEVILRCVPISNHLYFYWYRQILGQKVEFLVSFYNNEISEKSEIFDDQFSVERPDGSNFTLKIRSTKLEDSAMYFCASSESQFTANTEAFFGQGTRLTVV.

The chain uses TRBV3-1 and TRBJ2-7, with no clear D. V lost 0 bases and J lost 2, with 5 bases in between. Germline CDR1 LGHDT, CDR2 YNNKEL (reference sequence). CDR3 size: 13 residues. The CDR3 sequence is CASSQDVPYEQYF. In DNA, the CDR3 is TGTGCCAGCAGCCAAGATGTACCCTACGAGCAGTACTTC.

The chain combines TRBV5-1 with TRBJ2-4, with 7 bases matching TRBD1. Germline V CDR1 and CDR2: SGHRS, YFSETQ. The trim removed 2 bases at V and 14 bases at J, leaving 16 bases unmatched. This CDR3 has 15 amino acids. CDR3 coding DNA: TGCGCCAGCAGCTTAGGGGGCTATTCCCCCCGGGTGGAGTACTTC. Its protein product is CASSLGGYSPRVEYF. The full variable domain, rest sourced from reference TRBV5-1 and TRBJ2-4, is KAGVTQTPRYLIKTRGQQVTLSCSPISGHRSVSWYQQTPGQGLQFLFEYFSETQRNKGNFPGRFSGRQFSNSRSEMNVSTLELGDSALYLCASSLGGYSPRVEYFGAGTRLSVL.

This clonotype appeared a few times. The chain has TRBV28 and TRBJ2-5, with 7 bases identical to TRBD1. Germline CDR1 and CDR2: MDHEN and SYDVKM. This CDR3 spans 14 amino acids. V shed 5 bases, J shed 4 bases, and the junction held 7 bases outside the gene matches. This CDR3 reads CASSIGQARETQYF. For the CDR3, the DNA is TGTGCCAGCAGTATCGGACAGGCCAGAGAGACCCAGTACTTC. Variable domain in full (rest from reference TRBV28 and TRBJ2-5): DVKVTQSSRYLVKRTGEKVFLECVQDMDHENMFWYRQDPGLGLRLIYFSYDVKMKEKGDIPEGYSVSREKKERFSLILESASTNQTSMYLCASSIGQARETQYFGPGTRLLVL.

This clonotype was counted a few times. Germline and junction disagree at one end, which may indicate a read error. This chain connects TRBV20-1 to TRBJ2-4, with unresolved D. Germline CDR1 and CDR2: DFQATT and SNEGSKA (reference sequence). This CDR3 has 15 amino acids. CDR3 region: CSSRQATQAKNIQYF. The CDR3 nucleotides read TGCAGTTCTAGGCAAGCGACACAAGCCAAAAACATTCAGTACTTC.

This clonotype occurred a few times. The CDR3 reads CAISGGVAAGANVLTF. The CDR3 nucleotides are TGTGCCATCAGTGGAGGGGTCGCGGCTGGGGCCAACGTCCTGACTTTC. The V and J genes are TRBV10-3 and TRBJ2-6, with D perhaps TRBD1 or TRBD2 (5 bases each). V lost 4 bases, J lost 2 bases, and 12 bases lay in between. Looked up from germline, CDR1 is ENHRY and CDR2 is SYGVKD. The CDR3 length is 16 residues.

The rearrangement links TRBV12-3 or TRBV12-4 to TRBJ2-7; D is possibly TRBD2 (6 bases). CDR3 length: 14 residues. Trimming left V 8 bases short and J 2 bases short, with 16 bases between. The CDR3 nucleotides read TGTGCCAGCGTTGGGGCAGGGAGGACCTACGAGCAGTACTTC. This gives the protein CASVGAGRTYEQYF.